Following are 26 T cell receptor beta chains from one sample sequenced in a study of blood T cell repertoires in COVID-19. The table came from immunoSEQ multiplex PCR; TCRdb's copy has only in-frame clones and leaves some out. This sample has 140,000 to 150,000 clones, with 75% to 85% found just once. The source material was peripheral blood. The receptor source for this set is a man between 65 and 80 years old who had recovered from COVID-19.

Written as DNA, the CDR3 is TGTGCCAGTGGCCCTAGCGGGACCTCAGGTGAGCAGTTCTTC. Its translation is CASGPSGTSGEQFF. V and J are TRBV27 and TRBJ2-1; 9 bases agree with TRBD2. Germline CDR1 reads MNHEY; CDR2 reads SMNVEV (reference sequence). The CDR3 is 14 amino acids. The J segment lost 9 bases and the V segment lost 9 bases, leaving 12 bases of the junction unmatched.

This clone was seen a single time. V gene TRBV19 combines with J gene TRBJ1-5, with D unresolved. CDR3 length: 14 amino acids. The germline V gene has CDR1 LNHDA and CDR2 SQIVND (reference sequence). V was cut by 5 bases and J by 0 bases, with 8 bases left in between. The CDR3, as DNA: TGTGCCAGTAGTCCAGATGATAGCAATCAGCCCCAGCATTTT. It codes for CASSPDDSNQPQHF.

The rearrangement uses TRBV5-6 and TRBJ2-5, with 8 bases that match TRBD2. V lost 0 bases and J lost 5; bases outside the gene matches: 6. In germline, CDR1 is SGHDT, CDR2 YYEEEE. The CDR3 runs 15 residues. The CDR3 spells CASSLAGGPSETQYF. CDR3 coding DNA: TGTGCCAGCAGCTTGGCGGGAGGGCCCTCTGAGACCCAGTACTTC.

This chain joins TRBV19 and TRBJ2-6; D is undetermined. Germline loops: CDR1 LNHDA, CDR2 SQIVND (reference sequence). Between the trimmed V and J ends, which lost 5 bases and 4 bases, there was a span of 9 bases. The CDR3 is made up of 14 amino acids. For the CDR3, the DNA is TGTGCCAGTAGTCCCCTAGGCGGGGCCAACGTCCTGACTTTC. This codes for CASSPLGGANVLTF. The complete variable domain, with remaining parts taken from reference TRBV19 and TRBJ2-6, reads DGGITQSPKYLFRKEGQNVTLSCEQNLNHDAMYWYRQDPGQGLRLIYYSQIVNDFQKGDIAEGYSVSREKKESFPLTVTSAQKNPTAFYLCASSPLGGANVLTFGAGSRLTVL.

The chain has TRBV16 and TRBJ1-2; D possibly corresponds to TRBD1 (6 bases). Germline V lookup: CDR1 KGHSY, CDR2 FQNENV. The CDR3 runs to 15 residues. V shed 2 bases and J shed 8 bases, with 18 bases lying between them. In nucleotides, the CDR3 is TGTGCCAGCAGCCAACGGACAGATTTGTCTTGGGGCTACACCTTC. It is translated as CASSQRTDLSWGYTF.

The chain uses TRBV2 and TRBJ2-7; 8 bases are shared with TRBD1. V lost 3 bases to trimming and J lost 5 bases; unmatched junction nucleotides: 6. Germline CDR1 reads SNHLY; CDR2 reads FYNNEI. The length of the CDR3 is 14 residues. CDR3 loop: CASSDPDRGDEQYF. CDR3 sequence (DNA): TGTGCCAGCAGTGACCCTGACAGGGGTGACGAGCAGTACTTC.

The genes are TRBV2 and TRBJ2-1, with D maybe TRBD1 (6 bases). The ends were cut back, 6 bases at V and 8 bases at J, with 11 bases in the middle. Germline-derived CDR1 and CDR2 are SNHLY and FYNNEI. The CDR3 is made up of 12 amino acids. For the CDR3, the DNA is TGTGCCAGCAGCCCCAGGGGATATGAGCAGTTCTTC. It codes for CASSPRGYEQFF.

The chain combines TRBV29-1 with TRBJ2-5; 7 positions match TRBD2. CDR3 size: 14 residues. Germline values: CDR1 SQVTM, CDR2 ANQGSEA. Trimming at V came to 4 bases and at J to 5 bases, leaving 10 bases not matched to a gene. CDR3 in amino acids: CSVGIGGGAETQYF. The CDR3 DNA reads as TGCAGCGTTGGGATTGGGGGGGGAGCGGAGACCCAGTACTTC.

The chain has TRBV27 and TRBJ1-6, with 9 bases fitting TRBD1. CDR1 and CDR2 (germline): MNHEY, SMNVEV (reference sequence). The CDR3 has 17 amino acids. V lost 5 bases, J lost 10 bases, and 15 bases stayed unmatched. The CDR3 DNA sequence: TGTGCCAGCAGTCAAAGGACAGGGGCCGATTATGGGTCACCCCTCCACTTT. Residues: CASSQRTGADYGSPLHF.

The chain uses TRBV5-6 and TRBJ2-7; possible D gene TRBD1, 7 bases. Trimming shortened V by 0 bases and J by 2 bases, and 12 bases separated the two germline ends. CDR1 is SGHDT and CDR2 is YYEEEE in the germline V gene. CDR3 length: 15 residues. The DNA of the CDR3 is TGTGCCAGCAGCTTGGGGAGGGGGCCTCCCTACGAGCAGTACTTC. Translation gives CASSLGRGPPYEQYF.

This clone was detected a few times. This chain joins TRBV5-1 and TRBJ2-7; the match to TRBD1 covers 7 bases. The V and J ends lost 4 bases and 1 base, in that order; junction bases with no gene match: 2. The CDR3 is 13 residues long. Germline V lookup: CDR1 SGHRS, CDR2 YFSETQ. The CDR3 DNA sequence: TGCGCCAGCAGCCCGGGACAGTCCTACGAGCAGTACTTC. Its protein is CASSPGQSYEQYF.

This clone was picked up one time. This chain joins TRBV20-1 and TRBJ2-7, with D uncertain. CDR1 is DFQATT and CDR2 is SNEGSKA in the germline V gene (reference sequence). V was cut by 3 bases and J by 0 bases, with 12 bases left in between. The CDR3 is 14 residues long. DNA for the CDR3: TGCAGTGCTAGTCCCAGCGTCTTCTCCTACGAGCAGTACTTC. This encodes CSASPSVFSYEQYF.

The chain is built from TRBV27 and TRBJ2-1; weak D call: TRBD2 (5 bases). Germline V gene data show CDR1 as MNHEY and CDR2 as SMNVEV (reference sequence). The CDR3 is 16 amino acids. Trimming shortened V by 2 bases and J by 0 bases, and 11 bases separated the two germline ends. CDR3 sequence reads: CASSLISGSSYNEQFF. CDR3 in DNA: TGTGCCAGCAGTTTAATAAGCGGAAGCTCCTACAATGAGCAGTTCTTC.

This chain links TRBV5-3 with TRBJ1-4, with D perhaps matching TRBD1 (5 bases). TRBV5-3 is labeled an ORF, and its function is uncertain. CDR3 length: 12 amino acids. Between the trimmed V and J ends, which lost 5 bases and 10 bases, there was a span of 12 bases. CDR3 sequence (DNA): TGTGCCAGAAGACGGACACGGAGAAAACTGTTTTTT. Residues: CARRRTRRKLFF.

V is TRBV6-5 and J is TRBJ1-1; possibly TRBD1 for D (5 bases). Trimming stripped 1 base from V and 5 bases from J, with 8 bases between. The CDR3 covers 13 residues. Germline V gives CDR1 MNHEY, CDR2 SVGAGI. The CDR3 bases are TGTGCCAGCAGTTACTTTGGGGGGACTGAAGCTTTCTTT. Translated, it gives CASSYFGGTEAFF.

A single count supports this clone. CDR3 bases: TGTGCCTGGAGTGTATGGGGTGGGGGCTGGGGCTACACCTTC. It is translated as CAWSVWGGGWGYTF. The chain joins TRBV30 to TRBJ1-2; maybe TRBD1 (6 bases). The V end was cut by 0 bases, the J end by 8 bases, with 16 bases between. CDR3 length: 14 residues. CDR1 is GTSNPN and CDR2 is SVGIG in the germline V gene (reference sequence).

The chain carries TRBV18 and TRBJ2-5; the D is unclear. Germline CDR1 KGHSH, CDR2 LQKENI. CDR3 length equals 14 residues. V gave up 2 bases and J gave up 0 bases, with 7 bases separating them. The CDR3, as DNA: TGTGCCAGCTCACCAGGCTCGTACCAAGAGACCCAGTACTTC. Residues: CASSPGSYQETQYF. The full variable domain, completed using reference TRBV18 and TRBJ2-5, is NAGVMQNPRHLVRRRGQEARLRCSPMKGHSHVYWYRQLPEEGLKFMVYLQKENIIDESGMPKERFSAEFPKEGPSILRIQQVVRGDSAAYFCASSPGSYQETQYFGPGTRLLVL.

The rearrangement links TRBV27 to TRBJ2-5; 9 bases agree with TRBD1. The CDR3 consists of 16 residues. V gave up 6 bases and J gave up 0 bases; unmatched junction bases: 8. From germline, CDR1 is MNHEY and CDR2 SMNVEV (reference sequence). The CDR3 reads CASRRGDRAYQETQYF. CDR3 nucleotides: TGTGCCAGCAGAAGGGGGGACAGGGCTTACCAAGAGACCCAGTACTTC.

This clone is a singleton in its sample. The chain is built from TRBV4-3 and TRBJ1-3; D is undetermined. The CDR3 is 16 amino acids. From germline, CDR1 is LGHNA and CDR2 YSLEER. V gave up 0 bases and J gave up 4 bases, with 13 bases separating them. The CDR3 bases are TGCGCCAGCAGCCAAGATCCCGGGAGTCTCGGAAACACCATATATTTT. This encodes CASSQDPGSLGNTIYF.

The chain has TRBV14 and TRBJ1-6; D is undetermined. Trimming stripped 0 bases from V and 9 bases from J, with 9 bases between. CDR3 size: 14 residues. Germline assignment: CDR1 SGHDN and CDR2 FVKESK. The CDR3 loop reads CASSQEVLVSPLHF. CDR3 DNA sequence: TGTGCCAGCAGCCAAGAAGTACTCGTTTCACCCCTCCACTTT.

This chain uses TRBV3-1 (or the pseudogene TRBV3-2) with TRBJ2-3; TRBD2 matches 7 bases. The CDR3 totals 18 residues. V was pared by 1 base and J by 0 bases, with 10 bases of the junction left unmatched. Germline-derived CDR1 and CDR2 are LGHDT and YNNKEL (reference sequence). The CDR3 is CASSQGGWSSGSTDTQYF. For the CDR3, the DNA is TGTGCCAGCAGCCAAGGGGGATGGAGTAGCGGGAGCACAGATACGCAGTATTTT.

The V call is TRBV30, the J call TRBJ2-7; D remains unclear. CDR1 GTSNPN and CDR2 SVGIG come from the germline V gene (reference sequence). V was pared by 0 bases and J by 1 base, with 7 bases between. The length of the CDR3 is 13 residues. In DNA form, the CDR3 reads TGTGCCTGGAGTGTCGGCGGATCCTACGAGCAGTACTTC. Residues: CAWSVGGSYEQYF.

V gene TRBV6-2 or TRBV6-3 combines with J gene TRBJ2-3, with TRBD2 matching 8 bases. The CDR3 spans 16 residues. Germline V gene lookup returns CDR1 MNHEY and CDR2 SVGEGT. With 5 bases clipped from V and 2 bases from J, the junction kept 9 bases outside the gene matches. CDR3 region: CASSGRGLVVTDTQYF. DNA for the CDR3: TGTGCCAGCAGTGGCAGGGGACTAGTAGTCACAGATACGCAGTATTTT.

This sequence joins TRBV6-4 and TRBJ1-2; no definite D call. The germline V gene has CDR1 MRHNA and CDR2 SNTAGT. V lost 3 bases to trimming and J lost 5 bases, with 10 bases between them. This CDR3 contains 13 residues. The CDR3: CASSDSPGYGYTF. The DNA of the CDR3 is TGTGCCAGCAGTGATAGCCCGGGGTATGGCTACACCTTC.

The DNA of the CDR3 is TGTGCCACCAGCAGAGTAGGGACAGAACAGCCCCAGCATTTT. Protein product: CATSRVGTEQPQHF. V usage is TRBV15 and J usage is TRBJ1-5; 7 positions agree with TRBD1. This CDR3 region has 14 residues. Per the germline V gene, CDR1 is LNHNV and CDR2 is YYDKDF (reference sequence). Germline trimming cut 1 base from V and 7 bases from J; bases unmatched to any gene: 4.

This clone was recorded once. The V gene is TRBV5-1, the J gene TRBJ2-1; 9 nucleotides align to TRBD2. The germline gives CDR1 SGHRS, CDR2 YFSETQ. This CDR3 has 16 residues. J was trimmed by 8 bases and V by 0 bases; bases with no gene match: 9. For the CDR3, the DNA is TGCGCCAGCAGCTTGGAGGACGGTATAGCGGGAGATGAGCAGTTCTTC. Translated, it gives CASSLEDGIAGDEQFF.